These 16 T cell receptor beta chains came from one sample sequenced in a study of blood T cell repertoires in COVID-19. The protocol was immunoSEQ multiplex PCR, while the TCRdb copy is restricted to in-frame clones and leaves out a portion. The sample yields under 300,000 clones, 86% seen once. Sequencing was performed on peripheral blood. The receptors originated from a young woman with COVID-19, enrolled during active disease.

The chain recombines TRBV28 with TRBJ1-2; TRBD1 matches at 8 bases. This CDR3 contains 12 residues. CDR1 MDHEN and CDR2 SYDVKM come from the germline V gene. Losses at the gene ends were 8 bases for V and 4 bases for J; bases not matched to a gene: 3. This CDR3 is CASGQGGYGYTF. The CDR3 DNA is TGTGCCAGCGGACAGGGCGGCTATGGCTACACCTTC.

The V call is TRBV30, the J call TRBJ2-1; unclear D gene. The CDR3 runs 11 residues. Germline-derived CDR1 and CDR2 are GTSNPN and SVGIG (reference sequence). Trimming took off 5 bases at V and 8 bases at J, with 10 bases between the two ends. The CDR3: CAWGMEYEQFF. CDR3 DNA sequence: TGTGCCTGGGGGATGGAGTATGAGCAGTTCTTC.

J is TRBJ2-1 and V is TRBV4-1; 8 bases are a match to TRBD1. J lost 9 bases, V lost 1 base, and 8 bases had no gene match. CDR1 and CDR2 from the germline V gene are MGHRA and YSYEKL. The CDR3 runs 15 residues. The CDR3 region has the DNA TGCGCCAGCAGCCAAGTCTGGCAGGGGGCGAGTGAGCAGTTCTTC. Translated, it gives CASSQVWQGASEQFF.

CDR3 sequence: CASSLGWTGASYEQYF. For the CDR3, the DNA is TGCGCCAGCAGCTTGGGGTGGACAGGGGCCTCCTACGAGCAGTACTTC. V and J are TRBV5-1 and TRBJ2-7; 9 bases align to TRBD1. The CDR3 is 16 amino acids. Germline lookup yields CDR1 SGHRS and CDR2 YFSETQ. V was clipped by 0 bases and J by 0 bases; unmatched bases: 4.

The V and J genes are TRBV19 and TRBJ1-2; the D gene is possibly TRBD1 (6 bases). The CDR3 contains 11 residues. V was clipped by 9 bases and J by 6 bases, with 11 bases between them. The germline CDR1 and CDR2 sequences are LNHDA and SQIVND (reference sequence). DNA for the CDR3: TGTGCCAGCTGGACAGTCCATGGCTACACCTTC. The encoded protein is CASWTVHGYTF. The complete variable domain, with remaining parts taken from reference TRBV19 and TRBJ1-2, reads DGGITQSPKYLFRKEGQNVTLSCEQNLNHDAMYWYRQDPGQGLRLIYYSQIVNDFQKGDIAEGYSVSREKKESFPLTVTSAQKNPTAFYLCASWTVHGYTFGSGTRLTVV.

J is TRBJ1-1 and V is TRBV11-2; D remains ambiguous. V dropped 8 bases and J dropped 8 bases, with 18 bases sitting between them. Germline CDR1 reads SGHAT; CDR2 reads FQNNGV. The CDR3 sequence is 13 residues long. The CDR3 DNA reads TGTGCCAGCGGCTCGCGGGGTTTTCCAGAAGCTTTCTTT. It encodes CASGSRGFPEAFF.

This sequence joins TRBV10-3 and TRBJ2-7, with 10 bases lining up with TRBD2. Germline V lookup: CDR1 ENHRY, CDR2 SYGVKD. With 8 bases clipped from V and 4 bases from J, the junction kept 5 bases outside the gene matches. The CDR3 consists of 13 residues. The CDR3 protein is CAIGASGSYEQYF. CDR3 coding DNA: TGTGCCATCGGGGCTAGCGGGAGTTACGAGCAGTACTTC.

V and J are TRBV7-2 and TRBJ2-2; TRBD2 aligns across 8 bases. V shed 5 bases and J 0 bases; nucleotides not matched to a gene: 8. The CDR3 is 17 amino acids. CDR1 is SGHTA and CDR2 is FQGNSA in the germline V gene. Here the CDR3 DNA reads TGTGCCAGCAGCCTCGGGGGGGGGATCGCGAACACCGGGGAGCTGTTTTTT. It translates to CASSLGGGIANTGELFF.

The chain recombines TRBV5-1 with TRBJ1-1, with TRBD1 identical over 7 bases. The CDR3 contains 14 residues. The ends lost 3 bases at V and 3 bases at J; junction bases unmatched: 5. Germline-derived CDR1 and CDR2 are SGHRS and YFSETQ. Written as DNA, the CDR3 is TGCGCCAGCAGCTCTCTACAGGGGTACACTGAAGCTTTCTTT. Amino acids: CASSSLQGYTEAFF.

The chain joins TRBV3-1 (or the pseudogene TRBV3-2) to TRBJ2-3, with D possibly matching TRBD2 (6 bases). The CDR3 runs 17 residues. V was pared by 6 bases and J by 2 bases, with 21 bases between. Germline lookup yields CDR1 LGHDT and CDR2 YNNKEL (reference sequence). The CDR3 sequence is CASRPRLSRGSTDTQYF. CDR3 nucleotide sequence: TGTGCCAGCAGACCACGACTCTCGCGGGGTTCCACAGATACGCAGTATTTT.

V and J are TRBV5-6 and TRBJ2-7; the match to TRBD1 covers 9 bases. Germline lookup yields CDR1 SGHDT and CDR2 YYEEEE. This CDR3 region has 15 residues. V lost 3 bases and J lost 9; bases outside the gene matches: 13. This CDR3 is CASSYKGQGPHGQYF. The CDR3 DNA sequence: TGTGCCAGCAGCTACAAGGGACAGGGTCCCCACGGGCAGTACTTC.

The rearrangement joins TRBV6-5 to TRBJ2-7, with D perhaps matching TRBD1 (6 bases). The CDR3 length is 15 residues. V lost 5 bases and J lost 3, with 17 bases in between. Germline values: CDR1 MNHEY, CDR2 SVGAGI. The CDR3 nucleotides read TGTGCCAGCAGTCGGGATCCTACAGGGCTCTACGAGCAGTACTTC. Translating gives CASSRDPTGLYEQYF.

The genes are TRBV7-2 and TRBJ1-2; 9 bases line up with TRBD1. With 5 bases clipped from V and 3 bases from J, the junction kept 16 bases outside the gene matches. The CDR3 has 18 amino acids. CDR1 and CDR2 from the germline V gene are SGHTA and FQGNSA. CDR3 residues: CASSPTGTGTLSDYGYTF. CDR3 nucleotide sequence: TGTGCCAGCAGCCCGACCGGGACAGGGACACTCTCTGACTATGGCTACACCTTC. Drawing the rest from reference TRBV7-2 and TRBJ1-2, the complete variable domain is GAGVSQSPSNKVTEKGKDVELRCDPISGHTALYWYRQSLGQGLEFLIYFQGNSAPDKSGLPSDRFSAERTGGSVSTLTIQRTQQEDSAVYLCASSPTGTGTLSDYGYTFGSGTRLTVV.

On this clone: One end of the junction does not line up with germline, which may come from a read error. The chain links TRBV9 to TRBJ1-2; perhaps TRBD1 as D (5 bases). The CDR3 contains 13 residues. The germline V gene has CDR1 SGDLS and CDR2 YYNGEE. The CDR3 nucleotides are TGTGCCAGCGGGAAGGGGCCGGCAACAAGGCTCACTTTC. This translates into CASGKGPATRLTF.

This chain joins TRBV2 and TRBJ1-5, with D unclear. The germline gives CDR1 SNHLY, CDR2 FYNNEI. Trimming took 3 bases from V and 4 from J, leaving 10 bases between them. This CDR3 is 14 amino acids long. Here the CDR3 reads CASSDTRGNQPQHF. The CDR3 coding sequence is TGTGCCAGCAGTGACACGCGCGGGAATCAGCCCCAGCATTTT.

DNA of the CDR3: TGTGCCAGCAGCCAAGTCCAATCCGGGACAGAGGGCGGAGGAAATGAAGCTTTCTTT. It encodes CASSQVQSGTEGGGNEAFF. The V and J genes are TRBV4-2 and TRBJ1-1; TRBD1 matches 7 bases. CDR1 and CDR2 from the germline V gene are LGHNA and YNFKEQ. Losses at the gene ends were 1 base for V and 7 bases for J; bases not matched to a gene: 21. The CDR3 loop spans 19 amino acids.